This T cell receptor (beta chain) was recorded in a study of regulatory T cells in long-lasting Graves disease (dated by TCRdb to 2020 to 2022). For the wider study: In the newly diagnosed Graves' disease group, patients had been taking antithyroid drugs for less than 3 months. This study used TCR sequencing and RNA sequencing of peripheral blood to compare persistent Graves' disease patients against newly diagnosed Graves' disease patients. The study took place in China and was registered as a clinical trial. A total of roughly 35 samples underwent TCR sequencing: about 13 from persistent and about 20 from newly diagnosed Graves' disease patients. The study at large found these results: The authors noted that the small sample size was a limitation that may lower accuracy. More public clonotypes were shared among persistent patients (under 3,000) than among newly diagnosed patients (just under 1,000). Only the TCR beta chain was sequenced and analyzed. Compared with newly diagnosed patients, patients with persistent Graves' disease had lower TCR Shannon entropy and fewer highly expanded clones, which suggests clonal expansion. Only peripheral blood was studied, because thyroid tissue, the primary lesion, was inaccessible.

Receptor amplification or capture employed multiplex PCR. The reads were generated on an Illumina HiSeq 4000. TCR beta libraries were built with iRepertoire HTBI primers and Arm-PCR amplification of CDR3 regions. Before sequencing, the PCR products went through gel purification. From the authors' description of their analysis: A total of some 60 TRBV and more than twelve TRBJ segments were identified across samples and were used for gene usage analysis of CDR3 amino acid clonotypes. COPE and FqMerger were used to merge filtered high-quality paired reads into contigs. Contigs were aligned with BLAST to IMGT TRBV, TRBD and TRBJ reference genes, and CDR3 was defined per IMGT. Any clonotype with a frequency above 0.1% was counted as a highly expanded clone. Shannon entropy was used to measure repertoire diversity, and the Gini coefficient was used to measure V-J evenness. Public clonotypes were defined as clonotypes shared by more than one individual. Through fastp at Q25 and MiXCR, TCRdb rebuilt clones from the public reads, retaining in-frame beta chains. Each entry merges the rows of one CDR3 protein and shows their most common DNA and genes. In this record, the V and J calls reflect TCRdb's handling and not the investigators' own analysis. This sample is represented by about 440,000 distinct CDR3 sequences; about 15% of them were singletons. Roughly 17% of the sample is held by the ten biggest clonotypes.

With regard to this clonotype: Its specific antigen is unknown. Base qualities are not recorded, but no much larger clone differs from it by a single base.

The label giving this sample's time point can be read as: newly diagnosed GD, antithyroid drugs for less than 3 months. For both TCR sequencing and RNA sequencing, RNA was extracted from PBMCs using TRIzol. Graves' disease was diagnosed according to American Thyroid Association guidelines. Patients were recruited from an endocrinology department in Xi'an, China. Each patient gave approximately 9 milliliters of peripheral blood, collected in an EDTA anticoagulant tube. Ficoll Paque Plus density gradient separation was used to isolate PBMCs, and no additional T cell sorting was done. RNA quality was checked with an Agilent 2100 Bioanalyzer and agarose gel, and concentration with a NanoDrop 2000. This sample also appeared in a second study, on T cells in Graves' hyperthyroidism and ophthalmopathy. Drawing on the second study: Stable Graves' hyperthyroidism was defined as no progression to ophthalmopathy during 18 months of follow-up. Hyperthyroidism patients were aged 18 to 65 years and newly diagnosed, with disease duration of less than 2 months. The study excluded patients with uncontrolled infections, other autoimmune diseases, pregnancy or lactation. Diagnoses were established on the basis of clinical symptoms, serum thyroxine and TRAb, thyroid ultrasound, and orbital computed tomography. For the first round of RT-PCR on the TCR CDR3, the HTBI primer set was used together with the Qiagen OneStep RT-PCR kit. Blood samples also contained most of the expanded thyroid clonotypes (frequency above 0.001), which suggests that blood repertoires may reflect thyroid immune responses. A model built on a 13 V-J signature distinguished ophthalmopathy from stable hyperthyroidism, reaching roughly 88% sensitivity and approximately 83% specificity in cross-validation and 80%/75% in testing. In validation, the model predicted progression to ophthalmopathy with 60% to 71% sensitivity and over 72% specificity, a median of around six months before onset. TCR V-J signatures able to tell the groups apart were searched for in a discovery cohort of some 100 patients, of whom over 40 had Graves' ophthalmopathy and about 60 had stable Graves' hyperthyroidism. Whether ophthalmopathy could be predicted prospectively was tested in an independent validation cohort made up of 18 to 20 hyperthyroidism patients plus 17 patients who later progressed to ophthalmopathy. The roughly 90 discovery patients were divided at random into training and test sets in a 7:3 ratio. The study also compared thyroid tissue and blood T-cell repertoires from roughly six Graves' hyperthyroidism patients. After blood sampling, hyperthyroidism patients were treated with methimazole at a starting dose of 30 mg daily, and ophthalmopathy patients were treated with high-dose intravenous methylprednisolone. Libraries were constructed in a second round of multiplex PCR, after which size selection and purification were performed. Paired-end sequencing of the libraries was performed with 100 bp reads on an Illumina HiSeq2000. SOAPnuke was used to process the raw data, throwing out any read that contained adapters or uncalled bases, had a mean Phred below 15, or lacked an exact constant-primer or identifier match. COPE v1.2.5 was used to merge the high-quality paired reads, and each unique nucleotide sequence was defined as a clonotype. MiTCR v1.1 was used to align clonotypes to the IMGT TRBV, TRBD and TRBJ reference segments. The analysis was restricted to V-J combinations with a frequency above 0.0001, which together covered roughly 99% of the repertoires. A TCS score was defined as the ratio between F50 (clonal expansion) and ExV (chaos), using BLOSUM62-based TCRdist between CDR3 peptides within each V-J. Welch's t-statistics and random forest reduced roughly 500 V-J features to roughly 13, which were used in a naive Bayes classifier (R e1071). No statistical method was used to set the sample size in advance, and investigators knew the group allocation. The paper reports TCR Vbeta CDR3 sequencing of 130 to 150 peripheral blood samples: over 40 ophthalmopathy, fewer than 80 hyperthyroidism and approximately 17 progressor patients.

The clonotype originates from a woman in her twenties or thirties with Graves disease. Donor details come from another sample of the same person, matched by shared clones. Here the sequenced sample was peripheral blood mononuclear cells (PBMCs), taken at new diagnosis, from a patient treated with antithyroid drugs.

Here is the DNA: TGCGCCAGCAGTGAGTCCCGCTACGGGACCTACGAGCAGTACTTC. Translated, this is CASSESRYGTYEQYF. Here the chain combines TRBV10-1 and TRBJ2-7; perhaps TRBD2 is the D gene, with 5 bases matching. Via the germline V gene (reference sequence), CDR1 is WNHNN and CDR2 SYGVQD. The CDR3 covers 15 residues, taking in both the cysteine and the phenylalanine. Just CDR3 DNA is preserved here, 45 bases in frame from base 1. Trimming takes 0 bases from V and 2 bases from J, and the germline ends sit 11 bases apart.